Listed below are T cell receptor beta chains from one sample, sequenced in a study of T cell responses to AZD1222 COVID-19 vaccine. Repertoires were generated with immunoSEQ multiplex PCR, while TCRdb's copy carries only in-frame clones and drops some. The sample shows around 30,000 clones, approximately 91% of them seen only once. The material sequenced was peripheral blood, taken on day 0 of AZD1222 vaccination. The receptors derive from an adult in good health. Both conserved end residues are part of each CDR3. D genes are given only for firm matches. The size entry is marked missing in some rows and otherwise reads once, few, many or a size class.

D gene: TRBD2; J gene: TRBJ2-2; clone size: NA; V gene: TRBV4-3; CDR3 protein: CASSLQLAGPANTGELFF; CDR3 DNA: TGCGCCAGCAGCCTCCAACTAGCGGGGCCGGCGAACACCGGGGAGCTGTTTTTT
D gene: NA; J gene: TRBJ1-2; clone size: NA; V gene: TRBV21-1; CDR3 protein: CASSPGPLEVSGYTF; CDR3 DNA: TGTGCCAGCAGCCCGGGTCCCCTAGAGGTAAGTGGCTACACCTTC
D gene: NA; J gene: TRBJ1-2; clone size: NA; V gene: TRBV20-1; CDR3 protein: CSASTPGNYGYTF; CDR3 DNA: TGCAGTGCTAGTACACCGGGGAACTATGGCTACACCTTC
D gene: NA; J gene: TRBJ2-7; clone size: NA; V gene: TRBV11-2; CDR3 protein: CASSLRQVIEQYF; CDR3 DNA: TGTGCCAGCAGCTTGAGGCAGGTAATCGAGCAGTACTTC
D gene: NA; J gene: TRBJ1-1; clone size: NA; V gene: TRBV4-2; CDR3 protein: CASSQDLLGNMNTEAFF; CDR3 DNA: TGTGCCAGCAGCCAAGATCTACTGGGGAATATGAACACTGAAGCTTTCTTT
D gene: NA; J gene: TRBJ2-5; clone size: NA; V gene: TRBV5-4; CDR3 protein: CASSLFQETQYF; CDR3 DNA: TGTGCCAGCAGCTTATTCCAAGAGACCCAGTACTTC
D gene: NA; J gene: TRBJ2-7; clone size: NA; V gene: TRBV19; CDR3 protein: CASSPQAQPTYEQYF; CDR3 DNA: TGTGCCAGTAGTCCCCAAGCTCAGCCTACCTACGAGCAGTACTTC
D gene: TRBD1; J gene: TRBJ2-7; clone size: NA; V gene: TRBV30; CDR3 protein: CAWGTGQGSYEQYF; CDR3 DNA: TGTGCCTGGGGGACGGGACAGGGATCCTACGAGCAGTACTTC
D gene: NA; J gene: TRBJ1-1; clone size: NA; V gene: TRBV20-1; CDR3 protein: CSASSPGRSEAFF; CDR3 DNA: TGCAGTGCTAGTTCCCCAGGGAGATCTGAAGCTTTCTTT
D gene: NA; J gene: TRBJ2-7; clone size: NA; V gene: TRBV9; CDR3 protein: CASSVATGAVYEQYF; CDR3 DNA: TGTGCCAGCAGCGTAGCTACGGGTGCGGTATACGAGCAGTACTTC
D gene: NA; J gene: TRBJ1-1; clone size: NA; V gene: TRBV3-1/TRBV3-2; CDR3 protein: CASSREGRDTEAFF; CDR3 DNA: TGTGCCAGCAGCCGTGAGGGGCGCGATACTGAAGCTTTCTTT
D gene: NA; J gene: TRBJ1-3; clone size: NA; V gene: TRBV4-3; CDR3 protein: CASSQEGGARGNTIYF; CDR3 DNA: TGCGCCAGCAGCCAAGAGGGGGGGGCGAGAGGAAACACCATATATTTT
D gene: NA; J gene: TRBJ1-2; clone size: NA; V gene: TRBV14; CDR3 protein: CASSQQGLDYGYTF; CDR3 DNA: TGTGCCAGCAGCCAGCAGGGGCTAGACTATGGCTACACCTTC
D gene: NA; J gene: TRBJ1-2; clone size: NA; V gene: TRBV29-1; CDR3 protein: CSVDQQGLGGYTF; CDR3 DNA: TGCAGCGTTGATCAACAGGGACTAGGTGGCTACACCTTC
D gene: NA; J gene: TRBJ1-1; clone size: once; V gene: TRBV12-3/TRBV12-4; CDR3 protein: CASSPSWPEAFF; CDR3 DNA: TGTGCCAGCAGTCCCAGTTGGCCTGAAGCTTTCTTT
D gene: TRBD1; J gene: TRBJ1-1; clone size: NA; V gene: TRBV29-1; CDR3 protein: CSGKTGGHTEAFF; CDR3 DNA: TGCAGCGGCAAGACAGGGGGCCACACTGAAGCTTTCTTT
D gene: TRBD1; J gene: TRBJ2-2; clone size: NA; V gene: TRBV13; CDR3 protein: CASSLLPPTGASTGELFF; CDR3 DNA: TGTGCCAGCAGCTTACTCCCCCCGACAGGGGCCTCCACCGGGGAGCTGTTTTTT
D gene: TRBD2; J gene: TRBJ2-3; clone size: NA; V gene: TRBV30; CDR3 protein: CAWGSSSGVVDTQYF; CDR3 DNA: TGTGCCTGGGGCTCGAGCAGCGGGGTCGTAGATACGCAGTATTTT
D gene: NA; J gene: TRBJ2-2; clone size: NA; V gene: TRBV19; CDR3 protein: CASSIGGNTGELFF; CDR3 DNA: TGTGCCAGTAGTATAGGAGGGAACACCGGGGAGCTGTTTTTT
D gene: NA; J gene: TRBJ2-5; clone size: once; V gene: TRBV10-1; CDR3 protein: CASGDGGVQETQYF; CDR3 DNA: TGCGCCAGCGGGGACGGGGGCGTTCAAGAGACCCAGTACTTC
D gene: NA; J gene: TRBJ2-7; clone size: large; V gene: TRBV3-1/TRBV3-2; CDR3 protein: CASSQDESGRGGYEQYF; CDR3 DNA: TGTGCCAGCAGCCAAGACGAAAGCGGCAGGGGAGGCTACGAGCAGTACTTC
D gene: NA; J gene: TRBJ2-1; clone size: NA; V gene: TRBV5-6; CDR3 protein: CASSFNPGNEQFF; CDR3 DNA: TGTGCCAGCAGCTTTAACCCGGGGAATGAGCAGTTCTTC
D gene: NA; J gene: TRBJ2-3; clone size: NA; V gene: TRBV5-1; CDR3 protein: CASSLGGGASSDTQYF; CDR3 DNA: TGCGCCAGCAGCCTCGGAGGGGGGGCCAGTTCAGATACGCAGTATTTT
D gene: TRBD1; J gene: TRBJ2-3; clone size: once; V gene: TRBV6-5; CDR3 protein: CASSLGGPDTQYF; CDR3 DNA: TGTGCCAGCAGTTTAGGGGGCCCAGATACGCAGTATTTT
D gene: NA; J gene: TRBJ2-1; clone size: NA; V gene: TRBV9; CDR3 protein: CASGRGNVGLNEQFF; CDR3 DNA: TGTGCCAGCGGCCGGGGTAATGTGGGGCTTAATGAGCAGTTCTTC